This entry describes one T cell receptor beta chain. Its cognate antigen is unknown. Molecular barcoding with unique molecular identifiers was used for the TCRbeta library. One entry per CDR3 protein results from TCRdb running MiXCR on the PCR reads. The sample lists some 830,000 distinct CDR3 sequences; 15% to 20% were seen once. This specimen belongs to a study of T-cell reconstitution after alpha-beta-depleted transplantation in children. Study results and limitations: Reported findings indicate that, about two months after transplant, alpha-beta T cells came from several hundred expanded clones, which were derived from non-depleted graft cells.

Trimming cost V 0 bases and J 0 bases, with 19 bases left between them. This CDR3 comprises 18 residues. CDR1 SGDLS and CDR2 YYNGEE come from the germline V gene. Sequenced material: PBMCs, mostly from graft donor cells, taken 360 days after TCRalphabeta/CD19-depleted stem cell transplant. The clonotype comes from a male patient younger than 18 who had a stem cell transplant for acute lymphoblastic leukemia, so the T cells may come from the graft donor. J is TRBJ2-7 and V is TRBV9, with a weak D call TRBD2 (5 bases). In nucleotides, the CDR3 is TGTGCCAGCAGCGTAGCTTGGGAGAAGGGAGTCGACTCCTACGAGCAGTACTTC. It encodes CASSVAWEKGVDSYEQYF.